Below are 14 T cell receptor beta chains sequenced from a single sample in a study of T cell responses to AZD1222 COVID-19 vaccine. TCRdb's copy holds only in-frame clones and misses some; the assay was immunoSEQ multiplex PCR. The repertoire includes approximately 130,000 clones, over 90% of them detected once, and roughly 0.96% sits in the top ten. The sequenced sample was peripheral blood, obtained on day 0 of AZD1222 vaccination. The source of these receptors is an adult in good health.

The rearrangement uses TRBV7-8 and TRBJ1-1, with 9 nucleotides matching TRBD1. The germline V gene encodes CDR1 SGHVS and CDR2 FQNEAQ. The CDR3 runs to 13 residues. After removal of 6 bases from V and 6 bases from J, the junction contained 5 bases not matched to a gene. The CDR3 loop is CASSQDRGAEAFF. CDR3 bases: TGTGCCAGCAGTCAAGACAGGGGGGCTGAAGCTTTCTTT.

The chain carries TRBV29-1 and TRBJ1-2, with TRBD1 matching 9 bases. Germline V lookup: CDR1 SQVTM, CDR2 ANQGSEA. Trimming at V came to 0 bases and at J to 4 bases, leaving 9 bases not matched to a gene. The CDR3 has 16 amino acids. This chain's CDR3 is CSVEEKMGTGPYGYTF. Here the CDR3 DNA reads TGCAGCGTTGAAGAAAAAATGGGGACAGGGCCCTATGGCTACACCTTC. Combining the CDR3 with reference TRBV29-1 and TRBJ1-2 gives the whole variable domain SAVISQKPSRDICQRGTSLTIQCQVDSQVTMMFWYRQQPGQSLTLIATANQGSEATYESGFVIDKFPISRPNLTFSTLTVSNMSPEDSSIYLCSVEEKMGTGPYGYTFGSGTRLTVV.

This clone was detected only once. This chain joins TRBV5-1 and TRBJ1-2; 8 bases are a match to TRBD1. The V gene end was trimmed by 5 bases and the J gene end by 3 bases; junction bases not matched to a gene: 6. The CDR3 contains 14 residues. Germline V gene sequence: CDR1 SGHRS, CDR2 YFSETQ. The CDR3 loop is CASSRDRPDYGYTF. In nucleotides, the CDR3 is TGCGCCAGCAGTAGGGACAGGCCTGACTATGGCTACACCTTC.

The gene calls are TRBV9 and TRBJ1-3; D is perhaps TRBD1 (5 bases). Germline V gene data show CDR1 as SGDLS and CDR2 as YYNGEE. This CDR3 has 16 amino acids. Trimming shortened V by 4 bases and J by 2 bases, and 16 bases separated the two germline ends. The CDR3 is CASSTQMGLTGNTIYF. As DNA, the CDR3 is TGTGCCAGCAGCACCCAAATGGGACTGACTGGAAACACCATATATTTT.

This sequence joins TRBV19 and TRBJ1-5; TRBD1 matches 10 bases. The CDR3 length is 16 residues. CDR1 and CDR2 (germline): LNHDA, SQIVND (reference sequence). Trimming took 1 base from V and 4 from J; bases not matched to a gene: 4. The chain's CDR3 is CASSIVGDRGNQPQHF. CDR3 sequence (DNA): TGTGCCAGTAGTATAGTTGGGGACAGGGGTAATCAGCCCCAGCATTTT. Using reference TRBV19 and TRBJ1-5 for the parts outside the CDR3, the full variable domain is DGGITQSPKYLFRKEGQNVTLSCEQNLNHDAMYWYRQDPGQGLRLIYYSQIVNDFQKGDIAEGYSVSREKKESFPLTVTSAQKNPTAFYLCASSIVGDRGNQPQHFGDGTRLSIL.

The gene calls are TRBV9 and TRBJ2-3; 7 positions match TRBD1. Unmatched junction bases numbered 13, after V lost 4 bases and J lost 5 bases. The CDR3 sequence is 16 residues long. Germline-derived CDR1 and CDR2 are SGDLS and YYNGEE. The CDR3 protein is CASSPRDSGGGDTQYF. The CDR3 bases are TGTGCCAGCAGCCCCCGGGACAGTGGGGGTGGAGATACGCAGTATTTT.

The gene calls are TRBV3-1 (or the pseudogene TRBV3-2) and TRBJ1-5; 10 bases are a match to TRBD1. J gave up 7 bases and V 4 bases, and 4 bases lay outside the gene matches. Germline loops: CDR1 LGHDT, CDR2 YNNKEL (reference sequence). The CDR3 spans 14 residues. CDR3 in DNA: TGTGCCAGCAGCCCGACAGGGGGCGCGCAGCCCCAGCATTTT. Amino acid sequence: CASSPTGGAQPQHF.

The CDR3 loop reads CASSPKGVRYNSPLHF. CDR3 in DNA: TGTGCCAGCAGCCCTAAAGGAGTACGGTATAATTCACCCCTCCACTTT. J is TRBJ1-6 and V is TRBV14; D is unclear. V gave up 4 bases and J gave up 4 bases, with 14 bases separating them. Germline CDR1 SGHDN, CDR2 FVKESK. CDR3 length equals 16 residues.

J is TRBJ1-1 and V is TRBV5-1, with D maybe TRBD1 (5 bases). Trimming took 2 bases from V and 7 from J, leaving 12 bases between them. The CDR3 consists of 13 residues. The germline CDR1 and CDR2 sequences are SGHRS and YFSETQ. CDR3 protein: CASSFRMGLEAFF. CDR3 DNA: TGCGCCAGCAGCTTTAGAATGGGACTTGAAGCTTTCTTT.

V usage is TRBV27 and J usage is TRBJ2-3; D is perhaps TRBD2 (7 bases). The CDR3 consists of 15 residues. Germline V gene lookup returns CDR1 MNHEY and CDR2 SMNVEV (reference sequence). V gave up 2 bases and J gave up 3 bases, with 12 bases separating them. CDR3 protein: CASSLGGGGTDTQYF. Written as DNA, the CDR3 is TGTGCCAGCAGTTTAGGGGGGGGCGGGACAGATACGCAGTATTTT.

The chain carries TRBV4-1 and TRBJ1-1; no definite D call. The CDR3 runs 13 residues. The V gene's germline CDR1 is MGHRA and CDR2 YSYEKL. Trimming removed 6 bases from V and 1 base from J, with 9 bases in between. The CDR3 reads CASSRQANTEAFF. The DNA for the CDR3 is TGCGCCAGCAGTCGACAAGCGAACACTGAAGCTTTCTTT.

The chain couples TRBV6-2 or TRBV6-3 to TRBJ2-2; D is unresolved. Germline V CDR1 and CDR2: MNHEY, SVGEGT. The CDR3 loop spans 17 amino acids. Trimming shortened V by 2 bases and J by 1 base, and 14 bases separated the two germline ends. The CDR3 DNA reads TGTGCCAGCAGTTACGAGCCGGAAAAGGAGAACACCGGGGAGCTGTTTTTT. As protein: CASSYEPEKENTGELFF.

V gene TRBV18 combines with J gene TRBJ1-1, with unresolved D. Trimming took off 3 bases at V and 3 bases at J, with 11 bases between the two ends. The V gene's germline CDR1 is KGHSH and CDR2 LQKENI. The CDR3 has 14 residues. The CDR3: CASSPLREDTEAFF. CDR3 in DNA: TGTGCCAGCTCACCCCTCCGGGAGGACACTGAAGCTTTCTTT.

The CDR3 sequence is CASSGTGGLGGQPQHF. Here the CDR3 DNA reads TGTGCCAGCAGTGGGACAGGGGGTCTTGGAGGTCAGCCCCAGCATTTT. The chain has TRBV2 and TRBJ1-5; 10 bases are a match to TRBD1. The CDR3 extends over 16 amino acids. The J segment lost 6 bases and the V segment lost 4 bases, leaving 9 bases of the junction unmatched. Germline assignment: CDR1 SNHLY and CDR2 FYNNEI.